This T cell receptor beta chain was sequenced during a study of blood T cell repertoires in COVID-19. Per the germline V gene, CDR1 is DFQATT and CDR2 is SNEGSKA (reference sequence). This CDR3 is 11 amino acids long. Trimming removed 6 bases at V and 4 bases at J, with 9 bases between. Data came from immunoSEQ multiplex PCR; TCRdb stores just in-frame clones and leaves some out. The table shows roughly 80,000 clones, with around 80% occurring only once. The chain joins TRBV20-1 to TRBJ1-1, with D tentatively TRBD1 (5 bases). This TCR came from a human donor in a cohort sampled during active COVID-19. Source material: peripheral blood. CDR3 sequence reads: CSAQGGTEAFF. CDR3 in DNA: TGCAGTGCCCAGGGTGGCACTGAAGCTTTCTTT.